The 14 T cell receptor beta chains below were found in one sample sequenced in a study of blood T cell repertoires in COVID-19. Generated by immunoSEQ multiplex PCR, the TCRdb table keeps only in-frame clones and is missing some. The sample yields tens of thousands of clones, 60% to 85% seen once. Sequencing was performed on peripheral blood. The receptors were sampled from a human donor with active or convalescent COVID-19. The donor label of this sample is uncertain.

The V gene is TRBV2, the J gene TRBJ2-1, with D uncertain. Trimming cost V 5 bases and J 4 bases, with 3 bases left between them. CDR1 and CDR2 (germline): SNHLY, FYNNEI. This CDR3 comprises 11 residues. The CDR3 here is CASSQYNEQFF. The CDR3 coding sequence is TGTGCCAGCAGTCAGTACAATGAGCAGTTCTTC.

CDR3 loop: CAWSTGLAGAGELFF. In nucleotides, the CDR3 is TGTGCCTGGAGTACGGGACTAGCGGGAGCCGGGGAGCTGTTTTTT. This chain joins TRBV30 and TRBJ2-2; TRBD2 matches at 14 bases. Germline V CDR1 and CDR2: GTSNPN, SVGIG (reference sequence). This CDR3 is 15 amino acids long. The trim removed 2 bases at V and 6 bases at J, leaving 2 bases unmatched.

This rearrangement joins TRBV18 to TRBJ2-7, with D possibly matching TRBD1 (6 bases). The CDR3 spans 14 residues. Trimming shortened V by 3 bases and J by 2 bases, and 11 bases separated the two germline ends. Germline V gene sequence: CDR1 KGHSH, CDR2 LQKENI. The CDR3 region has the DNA TGTGCCAGCTCACCCGGGACAAATGCCTACGAGCAGTACTTC. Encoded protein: CASSPGTNAYEQYF.

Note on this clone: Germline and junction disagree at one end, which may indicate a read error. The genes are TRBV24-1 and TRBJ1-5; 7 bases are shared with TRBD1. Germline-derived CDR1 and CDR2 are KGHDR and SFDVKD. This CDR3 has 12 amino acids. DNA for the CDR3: TGTGCCACCAATGACCTTGGACAGGCATGGTATTTT. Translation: CATNDLGQAWYF.

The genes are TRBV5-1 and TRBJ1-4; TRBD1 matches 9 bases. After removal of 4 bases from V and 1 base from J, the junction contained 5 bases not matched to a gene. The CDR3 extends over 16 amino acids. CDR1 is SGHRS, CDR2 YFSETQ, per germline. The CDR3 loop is CASSLPDRGTNEKLFF. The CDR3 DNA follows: TGCGCCAGCAGCCTACCGGACAGGGGAACTAATGAAAAACTGTTTTTT.

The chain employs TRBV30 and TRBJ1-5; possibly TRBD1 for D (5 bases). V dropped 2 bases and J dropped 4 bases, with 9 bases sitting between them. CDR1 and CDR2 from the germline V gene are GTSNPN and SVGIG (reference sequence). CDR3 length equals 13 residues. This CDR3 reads CAWSSQGNQPQHF. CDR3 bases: TGTGCCTGGAGTTCCCAGGGTAATCAGCCCCAGCATTTT.

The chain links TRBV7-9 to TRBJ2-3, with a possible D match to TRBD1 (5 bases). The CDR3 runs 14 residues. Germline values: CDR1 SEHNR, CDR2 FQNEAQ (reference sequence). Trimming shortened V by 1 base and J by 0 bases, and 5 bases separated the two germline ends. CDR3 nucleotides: TGTGCCAGCAGCTTAGAGGGGAGCACAGATACGCAGTATTTT. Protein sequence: CASSLEGSTDTQYF.

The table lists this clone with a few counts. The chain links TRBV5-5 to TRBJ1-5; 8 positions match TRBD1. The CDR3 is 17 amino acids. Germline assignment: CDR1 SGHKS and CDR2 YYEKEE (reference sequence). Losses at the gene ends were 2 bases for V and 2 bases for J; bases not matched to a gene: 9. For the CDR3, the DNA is TGTGCCAGCAGCTTCCAGGGGGCGGGACATGGCAATCAGCCCCAGCATTTT. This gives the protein CASSFQGAGHGNQPQHF.

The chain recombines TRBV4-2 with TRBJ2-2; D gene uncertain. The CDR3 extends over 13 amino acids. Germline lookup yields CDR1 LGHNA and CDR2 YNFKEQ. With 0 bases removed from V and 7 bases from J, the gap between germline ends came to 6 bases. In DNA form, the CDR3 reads TGTGCCAGCAGCCAAGATTTCGGCGGGGAGCTGTTTTTT. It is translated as CASSQDFGGELFF.

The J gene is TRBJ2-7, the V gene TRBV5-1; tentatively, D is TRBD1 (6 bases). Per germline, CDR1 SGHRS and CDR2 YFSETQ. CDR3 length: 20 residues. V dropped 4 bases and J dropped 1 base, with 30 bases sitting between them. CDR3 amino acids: CASSLGDISLRGSPSYEQYF. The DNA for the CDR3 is TGCGCCAGCAGCCTTGGGGACATTAGTCTTCGGGGCTCGCCTTCCTACGAGCAGTACTTC.

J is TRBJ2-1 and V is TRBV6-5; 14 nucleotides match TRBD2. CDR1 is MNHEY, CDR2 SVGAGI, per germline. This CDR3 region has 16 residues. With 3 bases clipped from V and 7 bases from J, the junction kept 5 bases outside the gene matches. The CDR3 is CASSYPGTSGRNEQFF. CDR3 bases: TGTGCCAGCAGTTATCCCGGGACTAGCGGGAGAAATGAGCAGTTCTTC.

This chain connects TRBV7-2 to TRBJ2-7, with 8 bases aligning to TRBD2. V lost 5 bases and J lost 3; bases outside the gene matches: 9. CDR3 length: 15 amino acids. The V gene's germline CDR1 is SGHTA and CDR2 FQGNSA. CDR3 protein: CASSPEGLGLYEQYF. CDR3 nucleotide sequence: TGTGCCAGCAGCCCAGAGGGACTAGGCCTCTACGAGCAGTACTTC.

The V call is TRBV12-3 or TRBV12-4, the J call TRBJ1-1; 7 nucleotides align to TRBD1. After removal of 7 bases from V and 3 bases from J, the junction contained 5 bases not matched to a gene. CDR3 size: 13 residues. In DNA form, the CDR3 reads TGTGCCAGCATCAGGGGGTTGGACACTGAAGCTTTCTTT. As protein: CASIRGLDTEAFF.

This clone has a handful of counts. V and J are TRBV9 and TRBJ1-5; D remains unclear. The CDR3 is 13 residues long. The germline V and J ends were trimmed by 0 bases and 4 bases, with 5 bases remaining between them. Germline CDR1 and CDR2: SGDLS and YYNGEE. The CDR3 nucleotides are TGTGCCAGCAGCGTAGATGAGAATCAGCCCCAGCATTTT. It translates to CASSVDENQPQHF.